The 3 T cell receptor beta chains presented below share a single source sample, sequenced in a study of blood T cell repertoires in COVID-19. Some clones are missing from TCRdb's copy, which holds only in-frame ones; the method was immunoSEQ multiplex PCR. The repertoire consists of some 99,000 clones, with 84% occurring once and the leading ten covering 6.5% to 8%. The material sequenced was peripheral blood. The receptors shown here come from a woman aged 45 to 65 with acute or convalescent COVID-19.

The V call is TRBV6-5, the J call TRBJ1-2; D gene uncertain. Trimming left V 2 bases short and J 8 bases short, with 12 bases between. Germline CDR1 reads MNHEY; CDR2 reads SVGAGI. The CDR3 contains 13 residues. The CDR3 DNA reads as TGTGCCAGCAGTTACGGGCCGAGGGCGGGCTACACCTTC. The encoded protein is CASSYGPRAGYTF.

The rearrangement links TRBV15 to TRBJ2-1; TRBD2 matches at 15 bases. Germline loops: CDR1 LNHNV, CDR2 YYDKDF (reference sequence). The V and J ends lost 2 bases and 7 bases, in that order; junction bases with no gene match: 12. This CDR3 has 19 residues. Here the CDR3 reads CATSRPRTSGGAQRNEQFF. For the CDR3, the DNA is TGTGCCACCAGCAGACCTAGGACTAGCGGGGGGGCTCAGAGAAATGAGCAGTTCTTC.

The chain links TRBV4-1 to TRBJ1-5; D is unresolved. Germline loops: CDR1 MGHRA, CDR2 YSYEKL. Between the trimmed V and J ends, which lost 0 bases and 2 bases, there was a span of 11 bases. The CDR3 consists of 16 residues. DNA for the CDR3: TGCGCCAGCAGCCAAGATGGCACCCCCCGCAATCAGCCCCAGCATTTT. This gives the protein CASSQDGTPRNQPQHF.